The 19 T cell receptor beta chains below were found in one sample sequenced in a study of cytomegalovirus exposure and HLA in healthy donors (dated 2017 in TCRdb). Library generation was performed with the immunoSEQ multiplex PCR assay. TCRdb took this table from immuneACCESS and kept in-frame rearrangements with V and J called. Such tables lack part of the clones; where checked against another copy, unresolved V genes explain under half of the gap, and the rest is unexplained. This sample is represented by 150,000 to 200,000 clones; around nine tenths of them were singletons. The ten biggest clones cover about 7.7% of the sample. What was sequenced was PBMCs. Every receptor here comes from a man aged 30 to 45 in good health and CMV-seropositive.

The rearrangement uses TRBV28 and TRBJ2-7, with a weak D call TRBD1 (6 bases). The CDR3 spans 14 residues. From germline, CDR1 is MDHEN and CDR2 SYDVKM. Trimming cost V 7 bases and J 2 bases, with 15 bases left between them. CDR3 in DNA: TGTGCCAGCAACCGTTATGACAGGCCCTACGAGCAGTACTTC. It encodes CASNRYDRPYEQYF.

The J gene is TRBJ2-7, the V gene TRBV4-1; no clear D gene. Between the trimmed V and J ends, which lost 0 bases and 1 base, there was a span of 7 bases. The V gene's germline CDR1 is MGHRA and CDR2 YSYEKL. The CDR3 consists of 14 residues. Written as DNA, the CDR3 is TGCGCCAGCAGCCAAGAATGGCGGTCCTACGAGCAGTACTTC. It translates to CASSQEWRSYEQYF.

The CDR3 is CASSSPHRGANEKLFF. The CDR3 region has the DNA TGTGCCAGCAGTTCACCCCACAGGGGGGCTAATGAAAAACTGTTTTTT. The genes are TRBV27 and TRBJ1-4; TRBD1 agrees at 8 bases. Germline V gives CDR1 MNHEY, CDR2 SMNVEV (reference sequence). The CDR3 is 16 residues long. The J segment lost 3 bases and the V segment lost 4 bases, leaving 7 bases of the junction unmatched.

The V gene is TRBV27, the J gene TRBJ1-2; the match to TRBD1 covers 11 bases. Germline V gene sequence: CDR1 MNHEY, CDR2 SMNVEV (reference sequence). This CDR3 is built from 14 residues. V was pared by 5 bases and J by 4 bases, with 3 bases of the junction left unmatched. The CDR3 DNA sequence: TGTGCCAGCAGTAGGGACAGGGGGTCCTATGGCTACACCTTC. Translation gives CASSRDRGSYGYTF.

The chain is built from TRBV18 and TRBJ2-7; 9 bases align to TRBD1. Looked up from germline, CDR1 is KGHSH and CDR2 is LQKENI. This CDR3 has 14 residues. V gave up 6 bases and J gave up 5 bases; unmatched junction bases: 8. CDR3 in amino acids: CASSPTGTGHEQYF. The CDR3 DNA follows: TGTGCCAGCTCCCCGACCGGGACAGGGCACGAGCAGTACTTC.

The chain combines TRBV9 with TRBJ2-2, with D perhaps matching TRBD2 (5 bases). The CDR3 extends over 15 amino acids. The V gene lost 2 bases and the J gene lost 1 base, with 9 bases spanning the gap. In germline, CDR1 is SGDLS, CDR2 YYNGEE. CDR3 nucleotide sequence: TGTGCCAGCAGCGTCCGGGGAGAGAACACCGGGGAGCTGTTTTTT. Translation gives CASSVRGENTGELFF.

This clone was seen once. V gene TRBV11-3 combines with J gene TRBJ1-1; tentative D call: TRBD1 (6 bases). The CDR3 has 15 amino acids. Trimming removed 1 base at V and 2 bases at J, with 11 bases between. Germline values: CDR1 SGHNT, CDR2 YENEEA. For the CDR3, the DNA is TGTGCCAGCAGCTTAGGGGGGCGACCCAACACTGAAGCTTTCTTT. Its translation is CASSLGGRPNTEAFF. Using reference TRBV11-3 and TRBJ1-1 for the parts outside the CDR3, the full variable domain is EAGVVQSPRYKIIEKKQPVAFWCNPISGHNTLYWYLQNLGQGPELLIRYENEEAVDDSQLPKDRFSAERLKGVDSTLKIQPAELGDSAVYLCASSLGGRPNTEAFFGQGTRLTVV.

The V call is TRBV5-8, the J call TRBJ2-1; TRBD2 agrees at 14 bases. This CDR3 contains 16 residues. Germline CDR1 SGHTS, CDR2 YDEGEE. V was pared by 4 bases and J by 15 bases, with 15 bases of the junction left unmatched. CDR3 in amino acids: CASSLRLAGGIQFPFF. DNA of the CDR3: TGTGCCAGCAGCCTACGACTAGCGGGAGGGATACAATTCCCGTTCTTC.

The CDR3 sequence: CASSGTQAFF. In DNA, the CDR3 is TGTGCCAGTAGTGGGACACAAGCTTTCTTT. The rearrangement joins TRBV19 to TRBJ1-1; weak D call: TRBD1 (6 bases). Trimming cost V 5 bases and J 9 bases, with 7 bases left between them. Germline V gene lookup returns CDR1 LNHDA and CDR2 SQIVND (reference sequence). The CDR3 spans 10 residues.

V gene TRBV6-6 combines with J gene TRBJ2-5, with a possible D match to TRBD2 (6 bases). V was pared by 2 bases and J by 5 bases, with 15 bases between. Germline-derived CDR1 and CDR2 are MNHNY and SVGAGI (reference sequence). The CDR3 length is 15 residues. In DNA, the CDR3 is TGTGCCAGCAGTTACAGATCGGGGGTTAAGGAGACCCAGTACTTC. It translates to CASSYRSGVKETQYF.

The J gene is TRBJ1-1, the V gene TRBV9; D unresolved. The germline gives CDR1 SGDLS, CDR2 YYNGEE. The CDR3 consists of 14 residues. The V end lost 1 base, the J end lost 1 base, and 8 bases lay between the germline ends. CDR3 sequence reads: CASSVLPKNTEAFF. DNA for the CDR3: TGTGCCAGCAGCGTACTCCCAAAGAACACTGAAGCTTTCTTT.

The chain combines TRBV27 with TRBJ1-4, with D perhaps TRBD1 (6 bases). CDR3 length equals 16 residues. CDR1 and CDR2 (germline): MNHEY, SMNVEV (reference sequence). V shed 5 bases and J shed 5 bases, with 18 bases lying between them. CDR3 in amino acids: CASSAAGVRGNEKLFF. The CDR3 nucleotides read TGTGCCAGCAGTGCGGCAGGGGTGAGGGGGAATGAAAAACTGTTTTTT.

V gene TRBV27 combines with J gene TRBJ2-1; 8 positions agree with TRBD2. The germline V gene has CDR1 MNHEY and CDR2 SMNVEV (reference sequence). With V trimmed by 5 bases and J by 8 bases, 14 bases remained unmatched. There are 16 residues in the CDR3. CDR3 amino acids: CASSATGTSRDYEQFF. CDR3 DNA sequence: TGTGCCAGCAGTGCAACCGGGACTAGTAGGGACTATGAGCAGTTCTTC.

The chain couples TRBV5-4 to TRBJ1-4; perhaps TRBD1 as D (5 bases). CDR1 is SGHNT and CDR2 is YYREEE in the germline V gene (reference sequence). The CDR3 runs 13 residues. Trimming removed 2 bases from V and 7 bases from J, with 9 bases in between. The CDR3 is CASSFQGSEKLFF. CDR3 coding DNA: TGTGCCAGCAGCTTCCAGGGAAGTGAAAAACTGTTTTTT.

This chain links TRBV19 with TRBJ2-7; TRBD1 matches at 8 bases. The CDR3 spans 14 residues. The V segment lost 3 bases and the J segment 2 bases; nucleotides outside the gene matches: 3. From germline, CDR1 is LNHDA and CDR2 SQIVND (reference sequence). The CDR3 loop reads CASSIDRGPYEQYF. The CDR3 DNA follows: TGTGCCAGTAGTATCGACAGGGGCCCCTACGAGCAGTACTTC.

The chain carries TRBV15 and TRBJ2-2; D assignment may be TRBD1 or TRBD2 (5 bases each). The CDR3 is 14 residues long. CDR1 is LNHNV and CDR2 is YYDKDF in the germline V gene (reference sequence). The V and J ends lost 3 bases and 5 bases respectively, with 10 bases between them. The CDR3 reads CATSSWGKTGELFF. CDR3 sequence (DNA): TGTGCCACCAGCAGTTGGGGGAAAACCGGGGAGCTGTTTTTT. The complete variable domain, with remaining parts taken from reference TRBV15 and TRBJ2-2, reads DAMVIQNPRYQVTQFGKPVTLSCSQTLNHNVMYWYQQKSSQAPKLLFHYYDKDFNNEADTPDNFQSRRPNTSFCFLDIRSPGLGDTAMYLCATSSWGKTGELFFGEGSRLTVL.

The chain employs TRBV27 and TRBJ2-5; 11 nucleotides line up with TRBD2. The CDR3 covers 16 residues. The V segment lost 2 bases and the J segment 4 bases; nucleotides outside the gene matches: 6. CDR1 is MNHEY and CDR2 is SMNVEV in the germline V gene (reference sequence). The CDR3 region has the DNA TGTGCCAGCAGTTTAATAGCGGGGGGGCCCATAGAGACCCAGTACTTC. Translated: CASSLIAGGPIETQYF.

This chain links TRBV5-1 with TRBJ2-1; 9 nucleotides agree with TRBD2. The junction had 14 bases not matched to a gene; V was cut back by 3 bases and J by 4 bases. CDR3 length: 18 residues. Germline V gene data show CDR1 as SGHRS and CDR2 as YFSETQ. The CDR3: CASSSPGLAGSLYNEQFF. CDR3 in DNA: TGCGCCAGCAGCTCGCCGGGGCTAGCGGGGTCCTTGTACAATGAGCAGTTCTTC.

The chain couples TRBV12-2 to TRBJ2-7; the listed D gene, TRBD1, was not tested against the DNA. TRBV12-2 is annotated as a pseudogene. The CDR3 runs 18 residues. CDR3 bases: TGTGCAAGTCGCTTAGCGGGACCGTCCAGGACAGGGACCTACGAGCAGTACTTC. Translation: CASRLAGPSRTGTYEQYF.